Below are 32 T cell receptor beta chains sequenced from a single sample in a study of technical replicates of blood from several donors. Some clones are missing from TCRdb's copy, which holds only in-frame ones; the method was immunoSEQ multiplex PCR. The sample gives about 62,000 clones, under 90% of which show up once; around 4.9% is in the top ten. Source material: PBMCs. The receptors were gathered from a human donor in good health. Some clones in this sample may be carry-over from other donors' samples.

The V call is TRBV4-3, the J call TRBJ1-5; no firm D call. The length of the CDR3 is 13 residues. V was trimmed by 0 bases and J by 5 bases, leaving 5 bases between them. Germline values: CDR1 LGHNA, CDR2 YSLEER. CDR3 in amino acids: CASSQDYDQPQHF. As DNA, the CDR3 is TGCGCCAGCAGCCAAGATTATGATCAGCCCCAGCATTTT.

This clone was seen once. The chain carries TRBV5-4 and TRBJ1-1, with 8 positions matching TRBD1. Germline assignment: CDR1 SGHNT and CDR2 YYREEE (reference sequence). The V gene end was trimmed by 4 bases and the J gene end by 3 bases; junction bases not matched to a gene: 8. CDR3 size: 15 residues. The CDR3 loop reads CASSRRQGKDTEAFF. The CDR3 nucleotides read TGTGCCAGCAGCCGCCGACAGGGGAAGGACACTGAAGCTTTCTTT. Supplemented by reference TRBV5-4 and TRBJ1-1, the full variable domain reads ETGVTQSPTHLIKTRGQQVTLRCSSQSGHNTVSWYQQALGQGPQFIFQYYREEENGRGNFPPRFSGLQFPNYSSELNVNALELDDSALYLCASSRRQGKDTEAFFGQGTRLTVV.

CDR3 loop: CASTPGGRATDTQYF. CDR3 DNA: TGTGCCAGCACTCCGGGCGGGAGGGCCACAGATACGCAGTATTTT. The chain recombines TRBV9 with TRBJ2-3; 9 nucleotides line up with TRBD2. This CDR3 spans 15 amino acids. With 6 bases clipped from V and 2 bases from J, the junction kept 7 bases outside the gene matches. Germline loops: CDR1 SGDLS, CDR2 YYNGEE. Using reference TRBV9 and TRBJ2-3 for the parts outside the CDR3, the full variable domain is DSGVTQTPKHLITATGQRVTLRCSPRSGDLSVYWYQQSLDQGLQFLIQYYNGEERAKGNILERFSAQQFPDLHSELNLSSLELGDSALYFCASTPGGRATDTQYFGPGTRLTVL.

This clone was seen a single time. The CDR3 region is CASSRPGDVDIQYF. Here the CDR3 DNA reads TGTGCCAGTAGTCGGCCAGGGGATGTGGACATTCAGTACTTC. The chain is built from TRBV19 and TRBJ2-4, with D maybe TRBD1 (6 bases). V lost 5 bases and J 8 bases, leaving 16 bases between the germline ends. The CDR3 loop spans 14 amino acids. Germline CDR1 LNHDA, CDR2 SQIVND (reference sequence).

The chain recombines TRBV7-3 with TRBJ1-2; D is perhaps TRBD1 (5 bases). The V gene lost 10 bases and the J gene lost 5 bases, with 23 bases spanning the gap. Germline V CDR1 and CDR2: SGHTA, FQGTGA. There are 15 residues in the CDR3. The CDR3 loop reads CANTVSGGGVYGYTF. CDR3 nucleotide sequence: TGTGCCAACACAGTCTCTGGGGGGGGTGTATATGGCTACACCTTC.

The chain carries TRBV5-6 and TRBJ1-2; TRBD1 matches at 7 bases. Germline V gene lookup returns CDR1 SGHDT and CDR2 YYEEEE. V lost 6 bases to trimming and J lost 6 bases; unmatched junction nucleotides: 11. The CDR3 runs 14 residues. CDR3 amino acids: CASIWGQSKDGYTF. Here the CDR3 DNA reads TGTGCCAGCATCTGGGGACAGAGTAAGGATGGCTACACCTTC.

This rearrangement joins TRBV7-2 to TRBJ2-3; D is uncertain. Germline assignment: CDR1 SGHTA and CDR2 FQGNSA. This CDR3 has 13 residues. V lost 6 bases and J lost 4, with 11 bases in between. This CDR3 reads CASSQLLSDTQYF. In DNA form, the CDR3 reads TGTGCCAGCAGTCAATTACTCTCAGATACGCAGTATTTT. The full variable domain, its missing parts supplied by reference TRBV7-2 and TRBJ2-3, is GAGVSQSPSNKVTEKGKDVELRCDPISGHTALYWYRQSLGQGLEFLIYFQGNSAPDKSGLPSDRFSAERTGGSVSTLTIQRTQQEDSAVYLCASSQLLSDTQYFGPGTRLTVL.

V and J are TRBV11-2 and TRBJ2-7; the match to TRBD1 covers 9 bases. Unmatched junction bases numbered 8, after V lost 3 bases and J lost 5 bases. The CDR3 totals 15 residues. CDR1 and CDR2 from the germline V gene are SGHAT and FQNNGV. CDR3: CASSLEGQGRDEQYF. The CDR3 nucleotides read TGTGCCAGCAGCTTGGAAGGACAGGGGAGAGACGAGCAGTACTTC.

CDR3: CASRRDRLYEQYF. The CDR3 region has the DNA TGTGCCAGCAGGAGGGACAGGCTCTACGAGCAGTACTTC. The gene calls are TRBV11-2 and TRBJ2-7; 8 bases match TRBD1. CDR1 and CDR2 from the germline V gene are SGHAT and FQNNGV. The J segment lost 3 bases and the V segment lost 6 bases, leaving 4 bases of the junction unmatched. The CDR3 totals 13 residues.

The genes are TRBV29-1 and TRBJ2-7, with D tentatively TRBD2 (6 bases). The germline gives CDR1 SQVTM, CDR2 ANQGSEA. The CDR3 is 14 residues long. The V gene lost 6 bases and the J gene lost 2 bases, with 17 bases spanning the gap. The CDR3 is CSVELGGPPYEQYF. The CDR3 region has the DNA TGCAGCGTAGAACTTGGAGGGCCACCCTACGAGCAGTACTTC.

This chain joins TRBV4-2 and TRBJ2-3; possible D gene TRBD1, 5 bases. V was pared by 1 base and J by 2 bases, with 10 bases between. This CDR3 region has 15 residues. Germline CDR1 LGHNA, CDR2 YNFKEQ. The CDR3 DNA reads TGTGCCAGCAGCCAAGTCTCCAGGGCCACAGATACGCAGTATTTT. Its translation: CASSQVSRATDTQYF.

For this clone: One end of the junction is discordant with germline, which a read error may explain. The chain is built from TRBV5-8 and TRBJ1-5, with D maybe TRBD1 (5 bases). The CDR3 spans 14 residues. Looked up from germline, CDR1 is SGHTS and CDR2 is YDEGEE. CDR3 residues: CASTLGDPGWPQHF. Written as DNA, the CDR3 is TGTGCCAGCACCTTGGGTGACCCAGGGTGGCCCCAGCATTTT.

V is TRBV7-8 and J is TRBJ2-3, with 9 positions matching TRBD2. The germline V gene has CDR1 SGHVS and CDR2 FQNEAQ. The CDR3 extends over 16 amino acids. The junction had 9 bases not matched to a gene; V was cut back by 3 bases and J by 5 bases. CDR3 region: CASSFAGGAVGDTQYF. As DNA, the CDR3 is TGTGCCAGCAGCTTCGCGGGGGGGGCCGTCGGAGATACGCAGTATTTT.

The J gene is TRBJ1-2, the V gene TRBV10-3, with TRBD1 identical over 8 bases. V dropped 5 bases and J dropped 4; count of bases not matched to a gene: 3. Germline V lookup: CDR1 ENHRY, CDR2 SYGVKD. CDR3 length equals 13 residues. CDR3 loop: CAISSDRAYGYTF. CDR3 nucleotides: TGTGCCATCAGTTCGGACAGGGCCTATGGCTACACCTTC.

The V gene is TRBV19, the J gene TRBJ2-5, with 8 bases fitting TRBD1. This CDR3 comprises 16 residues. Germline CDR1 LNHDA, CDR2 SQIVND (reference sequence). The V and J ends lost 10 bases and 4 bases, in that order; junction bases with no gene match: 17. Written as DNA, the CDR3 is TGTGCCACCGCGGACAGGGAGATGGGCCGGCGAGAGACCCAGTACTTC. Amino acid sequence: CATADREMGRRETQYF.

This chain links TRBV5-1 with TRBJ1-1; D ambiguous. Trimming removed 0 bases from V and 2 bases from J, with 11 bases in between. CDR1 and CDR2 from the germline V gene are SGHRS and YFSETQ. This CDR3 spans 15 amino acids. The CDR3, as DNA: TGCGCCAGCAGCTTGGGGGCGAGATTCAACACTGAAGCTTTCTTT. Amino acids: CASSLGARFNTEAFF. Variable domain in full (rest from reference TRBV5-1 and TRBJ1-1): KAGVTQTPRYLIKTRGQQVTLSCSPISGHRSVSWYQQTPGQGLQFLFEYFSETQRNKGNFPGRFSGRQFSNSRSEMNVSTLELGDSALYLCASSLGARFNTEAFFGQGTRLTVV.

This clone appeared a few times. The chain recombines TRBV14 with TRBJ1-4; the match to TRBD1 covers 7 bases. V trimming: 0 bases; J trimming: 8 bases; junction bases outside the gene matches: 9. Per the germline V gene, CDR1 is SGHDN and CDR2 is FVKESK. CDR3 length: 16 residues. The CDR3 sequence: CASSQDRTGLGEKLFF. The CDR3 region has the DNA TGTGCCAGCAGCCAAGATCGGACAGGCCTTGGGGAAAAACTGTTTTTT.

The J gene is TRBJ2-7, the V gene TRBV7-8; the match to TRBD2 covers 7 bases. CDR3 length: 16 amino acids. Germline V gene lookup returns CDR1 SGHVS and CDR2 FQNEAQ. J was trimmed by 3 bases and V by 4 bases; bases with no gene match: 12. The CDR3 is CASSWGGIGAHYEQYF. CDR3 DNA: TGTGCCAGCAGCTGGGGGGGGATCGGCGCCCACTACGAGCAGTACTTC. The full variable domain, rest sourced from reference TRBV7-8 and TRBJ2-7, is GAGVSQSPRYKVAKRGQDVALRCDPISGHVSLFWYQQALGQGPEFLTYFQNEAQLDKSGLPSDRFFAERPEGSVSTLKIQRTQQEDSAVYLCASSWGGIGAHYEQYFGPGTRLTVT.

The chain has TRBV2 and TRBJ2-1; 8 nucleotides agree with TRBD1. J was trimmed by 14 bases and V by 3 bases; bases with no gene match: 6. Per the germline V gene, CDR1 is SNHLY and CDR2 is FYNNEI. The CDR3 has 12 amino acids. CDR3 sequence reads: CASSDADRVEFF. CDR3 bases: TGTGCCAGCAGTGACGCGGACAGGGTTGAGTTCTTC.

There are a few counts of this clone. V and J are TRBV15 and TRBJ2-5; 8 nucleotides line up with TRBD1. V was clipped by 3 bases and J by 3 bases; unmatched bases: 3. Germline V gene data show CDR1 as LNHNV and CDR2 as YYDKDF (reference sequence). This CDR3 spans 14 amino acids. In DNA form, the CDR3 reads TGTGCCACCAGCAGGGGGACAGGCGAAGAGACCCAGTACTTC. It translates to CATSRGTGEETQYF. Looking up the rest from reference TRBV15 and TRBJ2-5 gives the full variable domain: DAMVIQNPRYQVTQFGKPVTLSCSQTLNHNVMYWYQQKSSQAPKLLFHYYDKDFNNEADTPDNFQSRRPNTSFCFLDIRSPGLGDTAMYLCATSRGTGEETQYFGPGTRLLVL.

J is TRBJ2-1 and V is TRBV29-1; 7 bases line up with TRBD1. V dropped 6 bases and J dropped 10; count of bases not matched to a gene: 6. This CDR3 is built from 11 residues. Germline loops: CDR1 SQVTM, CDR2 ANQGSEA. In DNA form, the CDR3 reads TGCAGCGTGCCAGGGGGACGGGAGCAGTTCTTC. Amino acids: CSVPGGREQFF.

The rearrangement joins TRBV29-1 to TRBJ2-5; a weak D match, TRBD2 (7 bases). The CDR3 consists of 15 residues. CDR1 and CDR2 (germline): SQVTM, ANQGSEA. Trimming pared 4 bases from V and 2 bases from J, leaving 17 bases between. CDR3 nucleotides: TGCAGCGTTGGCGGTGGGGGGGCGGCGCAAGAGACCCAGTACTTC. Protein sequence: CSVGGGGAAQETQYF.

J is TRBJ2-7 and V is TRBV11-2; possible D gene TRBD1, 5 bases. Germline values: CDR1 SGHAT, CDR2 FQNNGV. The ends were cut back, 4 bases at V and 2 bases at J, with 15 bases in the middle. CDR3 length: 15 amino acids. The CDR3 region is CASSYSDTVTYEQYF. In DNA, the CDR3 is TGTGCCAGCAGCTACTCGGACACTGTAACCTACGAGCAGTACTTC.

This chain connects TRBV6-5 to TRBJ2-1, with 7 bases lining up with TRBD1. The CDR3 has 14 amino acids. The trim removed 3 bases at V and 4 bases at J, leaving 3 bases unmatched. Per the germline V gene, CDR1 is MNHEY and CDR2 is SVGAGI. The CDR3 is CASSYGTAYNEQFF. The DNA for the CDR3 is TGTGCCAGCAGTTATGGGACAGCGTACAATGAGCAGTTCTTC.

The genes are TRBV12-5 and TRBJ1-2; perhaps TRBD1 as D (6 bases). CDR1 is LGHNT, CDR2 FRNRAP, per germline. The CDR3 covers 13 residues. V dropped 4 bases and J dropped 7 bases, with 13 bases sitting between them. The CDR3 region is CASGYQTGLGYTF. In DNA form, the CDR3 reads TGTGCTAGTGGTTACCAAACAGGGCTTGGCTACACCTTC.

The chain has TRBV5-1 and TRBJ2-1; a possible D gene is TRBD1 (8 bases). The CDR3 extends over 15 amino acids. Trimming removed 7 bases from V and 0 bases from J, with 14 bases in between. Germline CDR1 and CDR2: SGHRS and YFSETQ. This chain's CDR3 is CASSQGGGSYNEQFF. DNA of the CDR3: TGCGCCAGCTCACAGGGGGGGGGCTCCTACAATGAGCAGTTCTTC. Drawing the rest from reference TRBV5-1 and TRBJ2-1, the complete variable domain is KAGVTQTPRYLIKTRGQQVTLSCSPISGHRSVSWYQQTPGQGLQFLFEYFSETQRNKGNFPGRFSGRQFSNSRSEMNVSTLELGDSALYLCASSQGGGSYNEQFFGPGTRLTVL.

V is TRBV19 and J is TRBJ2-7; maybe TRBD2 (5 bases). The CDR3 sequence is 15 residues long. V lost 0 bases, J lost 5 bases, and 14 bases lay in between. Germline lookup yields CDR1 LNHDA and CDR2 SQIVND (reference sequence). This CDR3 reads CASSIDGLTRHEQYF. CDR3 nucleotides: TGTGCCAGTAGTATAGACGGACTTACGCGCCACGAGCAGTACTTC.

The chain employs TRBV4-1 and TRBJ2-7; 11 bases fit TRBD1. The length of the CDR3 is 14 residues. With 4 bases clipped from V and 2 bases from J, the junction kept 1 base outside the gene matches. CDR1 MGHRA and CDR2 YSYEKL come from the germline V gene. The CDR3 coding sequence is TGCGCCAGCAGCCGGGACAGGGGGACCTACGAGCAGTACTTC. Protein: CASSRDRGTYEQYF.

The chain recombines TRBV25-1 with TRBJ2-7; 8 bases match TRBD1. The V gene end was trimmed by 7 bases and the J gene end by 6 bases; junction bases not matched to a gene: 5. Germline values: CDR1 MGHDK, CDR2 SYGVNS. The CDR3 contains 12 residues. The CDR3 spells CASTTGAIEQYF. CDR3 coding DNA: TGTGCCAGCACGACAGGGGCGATCGAGCAGTACTTC.

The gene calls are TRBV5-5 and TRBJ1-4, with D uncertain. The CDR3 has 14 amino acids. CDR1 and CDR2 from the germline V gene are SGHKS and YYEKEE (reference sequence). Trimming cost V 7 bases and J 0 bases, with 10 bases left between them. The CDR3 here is CASGEIATNEKLFF. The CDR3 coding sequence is TGTGCCAGCGGGGAGATTGCAACTAATGAAAAACTGTTTTTT. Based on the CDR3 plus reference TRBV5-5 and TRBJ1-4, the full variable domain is DAGVTQSPTHLIKTRGQQVTLRCSPISGHKSVSWYQQVLGQGPQFIFQYYEKEERGRGNFPDRFSARQFPNYSSELNVNALLLGDSALYLCASGEIATNEKLFFGSGTQLSVL.

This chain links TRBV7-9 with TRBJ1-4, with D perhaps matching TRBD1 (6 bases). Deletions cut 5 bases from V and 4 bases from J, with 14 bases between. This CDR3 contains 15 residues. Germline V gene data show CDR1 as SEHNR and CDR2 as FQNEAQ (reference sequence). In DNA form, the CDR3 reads TGTGCCAGCAGCCCTCCCTTAGGGGGTAATGAAAAACTGTTTTTT. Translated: CASSPPLGGNEKLFF.

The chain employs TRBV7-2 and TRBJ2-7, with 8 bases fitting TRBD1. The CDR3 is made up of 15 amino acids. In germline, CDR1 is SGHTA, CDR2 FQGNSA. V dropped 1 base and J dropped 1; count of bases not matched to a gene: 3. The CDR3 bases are TGTGCCAGCAGCTTAGGGACAGGGATATCCTACGAGCAGTACTTC. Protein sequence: CASSLGTGISYEQYF.